The 20 T cell receptor beta chains below were found in one sample sequenced in a study of T cells after yellow fever vaccination. MiXCR was run by TCRdb on the 5' RACE reads, yielding one entry per CDR3 protein. The sample lists a few hundred thousand distinct CDR3 sequences, around 3.9% occurring once. Specimen: PBMCs, collected on the day of the yellow fever booster vaccination. The receptors come from a man between 18 and 29 years old who received the YFV17D yellow fever vaccine.

The sample holds many counts of this clonotype. The chain recombines TRBV5-5 with TRBJ2-7; D possibly corresponds to TRBD2 (7 bases). The CDR3 loop spans 16 amino acids. V lost 1 base and J lost 4, with 18 bases in between. Germline V gene sequence: CDR1 SGHKS, CDR2 YYEKEE (reference sequence). The CDR3 sequence is CASSLLGGADFYEQYF. In DNA, the CDR3 is TGTGCCAGCAGCTTGTTGGGGGGGGCGGACTTTTACGAGCAGTACTTC.

V is TRBV4-3 and J is TRBJ2-1; TRBD2 agrees at 13 bases. CDR1 is LGHNA, CDR2 YSLEER, per germline. J gave up 8 bases and V 1 base, and 5 bases lay outside the gene matches. The CDR3 extends over 16 amino acids. The DNA for the CDR3 is TGCGCCAGCAGCCAAGGACTAGCGGGGGGCCAGGATGAGCAGTTCTTC. Its translation: CASSQGLAGGQDEQFF.

This clonotype has ten or more counts. The chain combines TRBV20-1 with TRBJ2-5; no reliable D call. Trimming shortened V by 1 base and J by 0 bases, and 6 bases separated the two germline ends. This CDR3 spans 13 amino acids. Germline assignment: CDR1 DFQATT and CDR2 SNEGSKA (reference sequence). Written as DNA, the CDR3 is TGCAGTGCTAGAGTGTCCCACCAAGAGACCCAGTACTTC. Translation gives CSARVSHQETQYF.

This clonotype was recorded a few times. The V call is TRBV20-1, the J call TRBJ2-3; the D gene could be TRBD1 or TRBD2 (6 bases each). The CDR3 length is 13 residues. In germline, CDR1 is DFQATT, CDR2 SNEGSKA (reference sequence). The V gene lost 6 bases and the J gene lost 4 bases, with 14 bases spanning the gap. CDR3 protein: CSANGGGPDTQYF. The DNA of the CDR3 is TGCAGTGCAAACGGGGGCGGGCCAGATACGCAGTATTTT.

This chain uses TRBV5-1 with TRBJ2-1, with 8 positions matching TRBD1. Germline loops: CDR1 SGHRS, CDR2 YFSETQ. CDR3 length: 15 residues. V gave up 5 bases and J gave up 6 bases; unmatched junction bases: 10. The chain's CDR3 is CASSLGQGSSNEQFF. The CDR3 nucleotides are TGCGCCAGCAGTTTAGGACAGGGATCGTCCAATGAGCAGTTCTTC.

Many counts were recorded for this clonotype. DNA for the CDR3: TGTGCCAGCAGTTACCCTTCGATAGCGGGGGAGTACAATGAGCAGTTCTTC. Its translation is CASSYPSIAGEYNEQFF. The chain joins TRBV6-6 to TRBJ2-1; 9 nucleotides match TRBD2. Germline V CDR1 and CDR2: MNHNY, SVGAGI (reference sequence). After removal of 2 bases from V and 4 bases from J, the junction contained 9 bases not matched to a gene. This CDR3 comprises 17 residues.

This clonotype was detected only a few times. This sequence joins TRBV7-6 and TRBJ1-2, with 8 nucleotides matching TRBD1. The CDR3 is made up of 14 amino acids. J lost 7 bases, V lost 5 bases, and 9 bases had no gene match. The V gene's germline CDR1 is SGHVS and CDR2 FNYEAQ. CDR3 region: CASSPQPGGPGYTF. The CDR3 nucleotides read TGTGCCAGCAGCCCCCAACCAGGGGGCCCTGGCTACACCTTC.

This clonotype occurred many times. J is TRBJ2-1 and V is TRBV9; the D is unclear. The CDR3 extends over 12 amino acids. Between the trimmed V and J ends, which lost 1 base and 5 bases, there was a span of 4 bases. Germline V gene data show CDR1 as SGDLS and CDR2 as YYNGEE. CDR3 in amino acids: CASSVQDNEQFF. The DNA of the CDR3 is TGTGCCAGCAGCGTACAGGACAATGAGCAGTTCTTC.

This clonotype has just a few counts. The genes are TRBV5-1 and TRBJ1-2; D possibly corresponds to TRBD1 (5 bases). The germline gives CDR1 SGHRS, CDR2 YFSETQ. The CDR3 runs to 15 residues. Trimming took off 0 bases at V and 2 bases at J, with 11 bases between the two ends. The DNA of the CDR3 is TGCGCCAGCAGCTTGGGCTTCGGGACGAACTATGGCTACACCTTC. As protein: CASSLGFGTNYGYTF.

This clonotype was counted many times. The chain couples TRBV7-8 to TRBJ2-2; D remains unclear. Germline values: CDR1 SGHVS, CDR2 FQNEAQ. This CDR3 has 13 amino acids. Trimming shortened V by 8 bases and J by 1 base, and 8 bases separated the two germline ends. DNA of the CDR3: TGTGCCAGCCCCGGATTGAACACCGGGGAGCTGTTTTTT. This sequence encodes CASPGLNTGELFF.

This clonotype was counted ten times or more. The V gene is TRBV12-3 or TRBV12-4, the J gene TRBJ2-5, with a weak D call TRBD1 (5 bases). The length of the CDR3 is 14 residues. V lost 3 bases to trimming and J lost 4 bases, with 12 bases between them. Here the CDR3 reads CASSFQGLSETQYF. The CDR3 coding sequence is TGTGCCAGCAGTTTCCAGGGCCTGTCAGAGACCCAGTACTTC.

This clonotype showed up many times. One end of the junction fails to match germline, which may point to a read error. V gene TRBV6-5 combines with J gene TRBJ2-7, with a possible D match to TRBD2 (6 bases). CDR1 is MNHEY, CDR2 SVGAGI, per germline. This CDR3 has 14 amino acids. The DNA for the CDR3 is TGTGCCAGCAGGTACTCGGAGGGTACCTACGAGCAGTACTTC. Translating gives CASRYSEGTYEQYF.

Details on this clonotype: A clone one base away is much larger, so this may be a read error. The rearrangement uses TRBV5-1 and TRBJ2-3; possibly TRBD1 for D (6 bases). This CDR3 comprises 17 residues. Per germline, CDR1 SGHRS and CDR2 YFSETQ. The CDR3 loop reads CASSPGPLTGDTVTQYF. The CDR3 DNA reads as TGCGCCAGCAGCCCCGGTCCCCTGACAGGTGACACAGTTACGCAGTATTTT.

This clonotype was observed at least ten times. The chain links TRBV20-1 to TRBJ1-6; D is perhaps TRBD1 (6 bases). The CDR3 is 14 residues long. V lost 6 bases, J lost 9 bases, and 18 bases lay in between. In germline, CDR1 is DFQATT, CDR2 SNEGSKA (reference sequence). The CDR3 loop is CSATTRGWGSPLHF. CDR3 bases: TGCAGTGCAACGACTAGGGGGTGGGGTTCACCCCTCCACTTT.

This clonotype was found many times. This chain links TRBV30 with TRBJ2-5; no reliable D call. Germline loops: CDR1 GTSNPN, CDR2 SVGIG (reference sequence). The CDR3 spans 14 residues. Trimming pared 0 bases from V and 3 bases from J, leaving 11 bases between. The DNA of the CDR3 is TGTGCCTGGAGTGTACTTTCCCGGGAAGAGACCCAGTACTTC. Encoded protein: CAWSVLSREETQYF.

This clonotype has ten or more counts. The rearrangement uses TRBV6-5 and TRBJ2-7; D ambiguous. Germline-derived CDR1 and CDR2 are MNHEY and SVGAGI. The CDR3 is made up of 14 amino acids. V was clipped by 2 bases and J by 0 bases, with 8 bases between them. CDR3 bases: TGTGCCAGCAGTTACCGCGACACCTCCTACGAGCAGTACTTC. Protein: CASSYRDTSYEQYF.

This clonotype was detected only a few times. The chain has TRBV27 and TRBJ1-1; D remains ambiguous. CDR1 is MNHEY and CDR2 is SMNVEV in the germline V gene (reference sequence). CDR3 length equals 11 residues. Trimming pared 6 bases from V and 8 bases from J, leaving 10 bases between. The CDR3 here is CASSPEAEAFF. CDR3 nucleotide sequence: TGTGCCAGCAGCCCCGAGGCCGAAGCTTTCTTT.

There are many counts of this clonotype. V usage is TRBV5-1 and J usage is TRBJ1-2; D unclear. The CDR3 covers 14 residues. Deletions cut 3 bases from V and 4 bases from J, with 13 bases between. The germline V gene encodes CDR1 SGHRS and CDR2 YFSETQ. The CDR3 coding sequence is TGCGCCAGCAGCTCGGAGACAAGGATCTATGGCTACACCTTC. Encoded protein: CASSSETRIYGYTF.

V and J are TRBV29-1 and TRBJ2-2; D possibly matches TRBD1 or TRBD2 (5 bases each). The CDR3 runs to 14 residues. V shed 3 bases and J shed 4 bases, with 12 bases lying between them. Germline V CDR1 and CDR2: SQVTM, ANQGSEA. CDR3 sequence reads: CSVERGGGTGELFF. The CDR3 nucleotides read TGCAGCGTTGAGAGGGGCGGCGGCACCGGGGAGCTGTTTTTT.

This clonotype was counted ten times or more. The V call is TRBV20-1, the J call TRBJ2-5; TRBD2 agrees at 14 bases. V trimming: 3 bases; J trimming: 9 bases; junction bases outside the gene matches: 9. This CDR3 is 15 amino acids long. The germline gives CDR1 DFQATT, CDR2 SNEGSKA (reference sequence). CDR3 loop: CSARETSGGAQAQYF. The CDR3 DNA reads TGCAGTGCTAGGGAGACTAGCGGGGGGGCCCAGGCCCAGTACTTC.